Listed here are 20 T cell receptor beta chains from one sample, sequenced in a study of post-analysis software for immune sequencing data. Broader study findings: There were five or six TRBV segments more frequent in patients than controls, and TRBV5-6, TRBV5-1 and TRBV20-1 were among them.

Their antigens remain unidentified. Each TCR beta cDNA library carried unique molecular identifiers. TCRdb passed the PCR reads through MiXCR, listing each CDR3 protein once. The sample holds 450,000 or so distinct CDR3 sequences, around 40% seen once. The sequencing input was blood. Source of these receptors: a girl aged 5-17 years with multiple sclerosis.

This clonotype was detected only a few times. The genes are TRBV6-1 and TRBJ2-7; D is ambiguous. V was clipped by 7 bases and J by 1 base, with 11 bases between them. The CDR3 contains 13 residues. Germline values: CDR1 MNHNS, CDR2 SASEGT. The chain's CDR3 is CASKPTPSYEQYF. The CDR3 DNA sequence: TGTGCCAGCAAGCCGACACCATCCTACGAGCAGTACTTC.

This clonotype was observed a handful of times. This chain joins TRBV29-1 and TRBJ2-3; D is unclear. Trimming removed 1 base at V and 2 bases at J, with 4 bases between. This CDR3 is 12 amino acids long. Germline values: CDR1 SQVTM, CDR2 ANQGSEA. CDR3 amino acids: CSVEADTDTQYF. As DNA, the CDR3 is TGCAGCGTTGAAGCGGACACAGATACGCAGTATTTT.

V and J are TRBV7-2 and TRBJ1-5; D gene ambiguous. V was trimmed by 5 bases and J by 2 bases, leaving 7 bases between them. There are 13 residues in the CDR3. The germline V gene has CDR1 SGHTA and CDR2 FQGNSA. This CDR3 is CASSSNGNQPQHF. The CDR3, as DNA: TGTGCCAGCAGCAGTAATGGCAATCAGCCCCAGCATTTT.

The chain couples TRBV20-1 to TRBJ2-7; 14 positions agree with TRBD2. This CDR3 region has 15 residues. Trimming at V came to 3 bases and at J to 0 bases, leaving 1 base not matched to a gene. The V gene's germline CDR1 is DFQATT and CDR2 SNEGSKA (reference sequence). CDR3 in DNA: TGCAGTGCTAGGGGACTAGCGGGAGACTCCTACGAGCAGTACTTC. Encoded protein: CSARGLAGDSYEQYF.

CDR3 sequence reads: CASRGPGYDEQYF. Here the CDR3 DNA reads TGTGCCAGCAGGGGTCCGGGTTACGACGAGCAGTACTTC. This rearrangement joins TRBV28 to TRBJ2-7; D is unresolved. Deletions cut 6 bases from V and 5 bases from J, with 14 bases between. Germline CDR1 reads MDHEN; CDR2 reads SYDVKM. The CDR3 has 13 residues.

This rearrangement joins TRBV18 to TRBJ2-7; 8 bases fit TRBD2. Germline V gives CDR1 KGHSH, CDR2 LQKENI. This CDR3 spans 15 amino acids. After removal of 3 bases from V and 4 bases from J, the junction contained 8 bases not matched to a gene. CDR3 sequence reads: CASSPASGYPYEQYF. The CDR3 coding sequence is TGTGCCAGCTCACCGGCTAGCGGGTATCCGTACGAGCAGTACTTC.

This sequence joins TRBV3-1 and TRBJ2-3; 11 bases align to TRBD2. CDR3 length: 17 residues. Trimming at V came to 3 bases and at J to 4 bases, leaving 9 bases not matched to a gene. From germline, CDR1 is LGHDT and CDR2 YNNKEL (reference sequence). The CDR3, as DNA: TGTGCCAGCAGCCACACTACTAGCGGGAGTGGTGCAGATACGCAGTATTTT. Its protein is CASSHTTSGSGADTQYF.

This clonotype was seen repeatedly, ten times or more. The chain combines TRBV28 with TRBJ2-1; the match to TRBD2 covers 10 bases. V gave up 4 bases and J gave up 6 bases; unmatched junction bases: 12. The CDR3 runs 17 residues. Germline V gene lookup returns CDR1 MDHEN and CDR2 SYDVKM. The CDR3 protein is CASSYGAGGELANEQFF. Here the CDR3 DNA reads TGTGCCAGCAGTTACGGAGCGGGAGGGGAGTTGGCCAATGAGCAGTTCTTC. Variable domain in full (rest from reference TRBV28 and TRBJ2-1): DVKVTQSSRYLVKRTGEKVFLECVQDMDHENMFWYRQDPGLGLRLIYFSYDVKMKEKGDIPEGYSVSREKKERFSLILESASTNQTSMYLCASSYGAGGELANEQFFGPGTRLTVL.

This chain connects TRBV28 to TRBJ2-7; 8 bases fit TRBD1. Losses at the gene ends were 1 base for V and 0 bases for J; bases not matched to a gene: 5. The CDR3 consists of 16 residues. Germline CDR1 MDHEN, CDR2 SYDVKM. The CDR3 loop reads CASSLLGQGASYEQYF. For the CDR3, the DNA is TGTGCCAGCAGTTTATTGGGTCAGGGGGCCTCCTACGAGCAGTACTTC.

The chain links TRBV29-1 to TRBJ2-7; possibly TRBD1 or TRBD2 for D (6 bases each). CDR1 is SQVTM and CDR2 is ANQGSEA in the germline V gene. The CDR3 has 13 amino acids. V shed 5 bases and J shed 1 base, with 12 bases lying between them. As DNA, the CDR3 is TGCAGCGTTCGTGGGGGGCAGTCCTACGAGCAGTACTTC. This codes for CSVRGGQSYEQYF.

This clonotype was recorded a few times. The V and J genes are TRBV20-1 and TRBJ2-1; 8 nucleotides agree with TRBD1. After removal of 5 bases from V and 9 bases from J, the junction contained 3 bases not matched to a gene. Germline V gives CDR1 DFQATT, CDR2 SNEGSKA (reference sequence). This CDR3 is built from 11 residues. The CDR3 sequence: CSAHRGVEQFF. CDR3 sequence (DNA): TGCAGTGCTCACAGGGGGGTTGAGCAGTTCTTC.

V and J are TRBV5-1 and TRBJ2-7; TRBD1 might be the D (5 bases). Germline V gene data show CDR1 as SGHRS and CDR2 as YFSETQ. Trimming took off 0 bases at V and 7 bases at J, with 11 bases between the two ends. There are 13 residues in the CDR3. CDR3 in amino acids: CASSLEGPVEQYF. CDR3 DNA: TGCGCCAGCAGCTTGGAGGGGCCGGTAGAGCAGTACTTC. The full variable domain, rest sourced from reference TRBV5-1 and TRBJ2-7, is KAGVTQTPRYLIKTRGQQVTLSCSPISGHRSVSWYQQTPGQGLQFLFEYFSETQRNKGNFPGRFSGRQFSNSRSEMNVSTLELGDSALYLCASSLEGPVEQYFGPGTRLTVT.

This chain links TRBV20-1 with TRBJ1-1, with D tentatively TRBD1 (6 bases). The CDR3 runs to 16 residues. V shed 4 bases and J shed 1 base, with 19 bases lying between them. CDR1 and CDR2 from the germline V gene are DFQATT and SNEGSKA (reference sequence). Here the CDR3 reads CSAIGQLLLKNTEAFF. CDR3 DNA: TGCAGTGCTATCGGACAGCTATTACTTAAGAACACTGAAGCTTTCTTT.

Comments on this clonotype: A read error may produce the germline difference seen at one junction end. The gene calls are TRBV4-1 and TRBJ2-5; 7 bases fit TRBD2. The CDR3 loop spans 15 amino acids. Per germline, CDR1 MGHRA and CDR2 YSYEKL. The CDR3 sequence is CANSQGGRETETQYF. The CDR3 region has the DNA TGCGCCAACAGCCAAGGAGGGCGGGAGACGGAGACCCAGTACTTC.

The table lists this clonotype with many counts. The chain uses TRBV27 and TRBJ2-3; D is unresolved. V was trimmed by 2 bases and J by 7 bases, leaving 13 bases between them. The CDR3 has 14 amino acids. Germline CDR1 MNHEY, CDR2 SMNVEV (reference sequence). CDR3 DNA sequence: TGTGCCAGCAGTTTAAAGGCAGGTTGGAATACGCAGTATTTT. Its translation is CASSLKAGWNTQYF.

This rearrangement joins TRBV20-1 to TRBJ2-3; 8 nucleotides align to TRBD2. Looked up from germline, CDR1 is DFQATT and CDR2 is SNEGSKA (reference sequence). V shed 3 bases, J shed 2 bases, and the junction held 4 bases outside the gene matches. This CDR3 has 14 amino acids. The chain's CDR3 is CSARVAGITDTQYF. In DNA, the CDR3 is TGCAGTGCTAGGGTAGCGGGGATCACAGATACGCAGTATTTT.

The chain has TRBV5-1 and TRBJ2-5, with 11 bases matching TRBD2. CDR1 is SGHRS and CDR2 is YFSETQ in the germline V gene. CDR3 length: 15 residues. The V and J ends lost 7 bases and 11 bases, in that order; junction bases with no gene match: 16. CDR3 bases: TGCGCCAGCCGGACACTAGCGGGAGAGGGAAATGAGCAGTACTTC. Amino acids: CASRTLAGEGNEQYF. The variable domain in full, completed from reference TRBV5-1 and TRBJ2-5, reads KAGVTQTPRYLIKTRGQQVTLSCSPISGHRSVSWYQQTPGQGLQFLFEYFSETQRNKGNFPGRFSGRQFSNSRSEMNVSTLELGDSALYLCASRTLAGEGNEQYFGPGTRLLVL.

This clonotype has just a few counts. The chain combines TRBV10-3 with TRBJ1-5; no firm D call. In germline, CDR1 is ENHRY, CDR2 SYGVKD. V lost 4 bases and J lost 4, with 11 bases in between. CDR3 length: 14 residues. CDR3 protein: CAISGGEANQPQHF. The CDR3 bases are TGTGCCATCAGTGGAGGTGAAGCAAATCAGCCCCAGCATTTT.

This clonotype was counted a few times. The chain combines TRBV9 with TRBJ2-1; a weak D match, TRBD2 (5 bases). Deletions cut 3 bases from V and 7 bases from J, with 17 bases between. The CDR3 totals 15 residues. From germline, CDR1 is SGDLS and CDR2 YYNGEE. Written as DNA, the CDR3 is TGTGCCAGCAGCGGATCTAGCTCCGGTCGTAATGAGCAGTTCTTC. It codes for CASSGSSSGRNEQFF.

The CDR3 DNA is TGTGCCAGCAGCTTAAAGACAGATCCCGGCTATGAGCAGTTCTTC. Translation gives CASSLKTDPGYEQFF. This chain uses TRBV7-3 with TRBJ2-1, with a possible D match to TRBD1 (5 bases). With 1 base removed from V and 8 bases from J, the gap between germline ends came to 15 bases. The CDR3 totals 15 residues. Germline V lookup: CDR1 SGHTA, CDR2 FQGTGA.